Following are 5 T cell receptor beta chains from one sample sequenced in a study of T-cell reconstitution after alpha-beta-depleted transplantation in children. Using unique molecular identifiers, the investigators prepared the TCRbeta library. Using its own MiXCR run on the PCR reads, TCRdb lists one record per CDR3 protein. The table shows about 270,000 distinct CDR3 sequences, with about 10% occurring only once. Sequenced material: PBMCs from the stem cell graft donor, taken from the stem cell graft. The receptor source for this set is a human donor who donated a stem cell graft to a child with SCID.

A few counts support this clonotype. Here the CDR3 DNA reads TGTGCCAGCAGCTCAGGACTAGCCCTCTCCTACGAGCAGTACTTC. Protein: CASSSGLALSYEQYF. The chain couples TRBV5-6 to TRBJ2-7, with 8 bases matching TRBD2. Germline CDR1 and CDR2: SGHDT and YYEEEE. The junction had 5 bases not matched to a gene; V was cut back by 3 bases and J by 0 bases. The CDR3 is 15 amino acids.

This chain connects TRBV10-3 to TRBJ2-2; perhaps TRBD2 as D (5 bases). Germline CDR1 is ENHRY and CDR2 is SYGVKD. V was clipped by 4 bases and J by 7 bases, with 7 bases between them. The CDR3 sequence is 12 residues long. CDR3 protein: CAISGGFGELFF. The CDR3 DNA is TGTGCCATCAGTGGCGGGTTCGGGGAGCTGTTTTTT.

This chain joins TRBV5-1 and TRBJ2-7; D is uncertain. Trimming removed 3 bases from V and 5 bases from J, with 12 bases in between. This CDR3 has 13 amino acids. CDR1 is SGHRS and CDR2 is YFSETQ in the germline V gene. The CDR3, as DNA: TGCGCCAGCAGCTACGTACCCGTCGACGAGCAGTACTTC. Translating it yields CASSYVPVDEQYF. Supplemented by reference TRBV5-1 and TRBJ2-7, the full variable domain reads KAGVTQTPRYLIKTRGQQVTLSCSPISGHRSVSWYQQTPGQGLQFLFEYFSETQRNKGNFPGRFSGRQFSNSRSEMNVSTLELGDSALYLCASSYVPVDEQYFGPGTRLTVT.

There are a few counts of this clonotype. This chain connects TRBV27 to TRBJ2-1, with TRBD2 matching over 14 bases. CDR1 MNHEY and CDR2 SMNVEV come from the germline V gene (reference sequence). V trimming: 6 bases; J trimming: 6 bases; junction bases outside the gene matches: 4. The CDR3 is 15 residues long. The CDR3 sequence: CASSRLAGGSNEQFF. CDR3 nucleotides: TGTGCCAGCAGCAGACTAGCGGGGGGGAGCAATGAGCAGTTCTTC.

V and J are TRBV7-6 and TRBJ2-1; 9 bases are a match to TRBD1. The V segment lost 4 bases and the J segment 7 bases; nucleotides outside the gene matches: 8. Germline V CDR1 and CDR2: SGHVS, FNYEAQ. The CDR3 runs 15 residues. Here the CDR3 reads CASSSRTGDVNEQFF. The CDR3 bases are TGTGCCAGCAGCTCAAGGACAGGGGACGTAAATGAGCAGTTCTTC.